The clone carrying this TCR beta chain was seen many times. Its antigen is currently unknown. As part of library construction, unique molecular identifiers were attached to individual cDNA molecules. One entry per CDR3 protein results from TCRdb running MiXCR on the 5' RACE reads. The sample carries some 48,000 distinct CDR3 sequences, 3.5% to 4.5% recorded once. This specimen comes from a study of early T cells in non-severe SARS-CoV-2 infection. Study information: Alpha and beta chains were unpaired, from unsorted whole-blood bulk RNA.

V shed 4 bases and J shed 2 bases, with 9 bases lying between them. Germline lookup yields CDR1 SQVTM and CDR2 ANQGSEA. This CDR3 comprises 12 residues. Points from the study as a whole: In VDJdb matching, anti-spike CD8 responses were favored while private and CD4 specificities went missing.

Input material: whole blood. This receptor was identified in an adult who was a healthcare worker with PCR-confirmed SARS-CoV-2 infection or an uninfected control (not recorded which). This rearrangement joins TRBV29-1 to TRBJ2-7, with D unresolved. CDR3 amino acids: CSVVASTYEQYF. CDR3 bases: TGCAGCGTTGTTGCGTCGACCTACGAGCAGTACTTC.